These 23 T cell receptor beta chains originate from one sample sequenced in a study of human T cells and chemical hapten exposure. MiXCR was run by TCRdb on the RACE reads, yielding one entry per CDR3 protein. Seen here are about 350,000 distinct CDR3 sequences, roughly 6% observed once, and the top ten hold less than 9%. As to time point: pre-sensitization, week 0. Treatment defined: therapeutic diphenylcyclopropenone sensitization with weekly scalp DPC. The sequences come from whole blood, collected in connection with sensitization to the hapten diphenylcyclopropenone (DPC). These receptors came from a woman aged 18-29 years with alopecia areata. Some clones in this sample may be carry-over from other donors' samples.

This clonotype has at least ten counts. This rearrangement joins TRBV7-2 to TRBJ1-5; 9 nucleotides agree with TRBD1. Losses at the gene ends were 11 bases for V and 4 bases for J; bases not matched to a gene: 3. The V gene's germline CDR1 is SGHTA and CDR2 FQGNSA. The CDR3 runs 12 residues. The CDR3 protein is CACGTGNQPQHF. CDR3 in DNA: TGTGCCTGCGGGACAGGGAATCAGCCCCAGCATTTT.

The rearrangement links TRBV20-1 to TRBJ2-3, with D unclear. V was cut by 5 bases and J by 2 bases, with 20 bases left in between. The CDR3 contains 16 residues. CDR1 is DFQATT and CDR2 is SNEGSKA in the germline V gene (reference sequence). The CDR3 sequence: CSAAWVLGVDTDTQYF. The CDR3 bases are TGCAGTGCTGCGTGGGTCTTAGGAGTCGACACAGATACGCAGTATTTT.

V gene TRBV20-1 combines with J gene TRBJ1-1; 7 positions match TRBD1. Germline V gives CDR1 DFQATT, CDR2 SNEGSKA (reference sequence). V trimming: 0 bases; J trimming: 6 bases; junction bases outside the gene matches: 16. The CDR3 runs to 17 residues. The CDR3 DNA reads as TGCAGTGCTAGAGACCCCAACCGCGGACAGGAGGGATCTGAAGCTTTCTTT. Translation gives CSARDPNRGQEGSEAFF.

This clonotype was seen at least ten times. The rearrangement uses TRBV5-5 and TRBJ2-7, with TRBD2 as a possible D gene (6 bases). The ends were cut back, 0 bases at V and 5 bases at J, with 15 bases in the middle. Per the germline V gene, CDR1 is SGHKS and CDR2 is YYEKEE (reference sequence). The CDR3 is made up of 15 amino acids. CDR3 coding DNA: TGTGCCAGCAGCTTGGTATCCGGGAGTTTGCACGAGCAGTACTTC. This encodes CASSLVSGSLHEQYF.

This clonotype was recorded many times. The V call is TRBV18, the J call TRBJ1-1; D is undetermined. The V end was cut by 3 bases, the J end by 4 bases, with 6 bases between. CDR3 size: 12 residues. CDR1 and CDR2 from the germline V gene are KGHSH and LQKENI. The CDR3: CASSPSSTEAFF. DNA of the CDR3: TGTGCCAGCTCACCGTCGAGCACTGAAGCTTTCTTT.

In its sample, this clonotype was seen many times. The genes are TRBV6-5 and TRBJ2-3; 10 bases are a match to TRBD2. The CDR3 has 16 amino acids. Per the germline V gene, CDR1 is MNHEY and CDR2 is SVGAGI. V was clipped by 6 bases and J by 6 bases; unmatched bases: 12. In nucleotides, the CDR3 is TGTGCCAGCAGCCGGGATAGCGGGGGGATTCCGGATACGCAGTATTTT. Its translation is CASSRDSGGIPDTQYF.

The sample holds many counts of this clonotype. The CDR3 protein is CASSQAEGVASNEQFF. DNA of the CDR3: TGCGCCAGCAGCCAAGCCGAGGGCGTGGCTAGCAATGAGCAGTTCTTC. The chain employs TRBV4-3 and TRBJ2-1; perhaps TRBD2 as D (5 bases). V was trimmed by 1 base and J by 6 bases, leaving 16 bases between them. Germline assignment: CDR1 LGHNA and CDR2 YSLEER. The CDR3 spans 16 residues.

This clonotype was counted at least ten times. The chain recombines TRBV9 with TRBJ2-3; either TRBD1 or TRBD2 may fit D (5 bases each). V lost 3 bases and J lost 1, with 6 bases in between. The CDR3 spans 13 residues. Per the germline V gene, CDR1 is SGDLS and CDR2 is YYNGEE. In nucleotides, the CDR3 is TGTGCCAGCAGCGGGGGACGCACAGATACGCAGTATTTT. This encodes CASSGGRTDTQYF. Complete variable domain (other parts from reference TRBV9 and TRBJ2-3): DSGVTQTPKHLITATGQRVTLRCSPRSGDLSVYWYQQSLDQGLQFLIQYYNGEERAKGNILERFSAQQFPDLHSELNLSSLELGDSALYFCASSGGRTDTQYFGPGTRLTVL.

This clonotype was recorded many times. The V and J genes are TRBV6-5 and TRBJ1-2; 11 bases fit TRBD1. Germline loops: CDR1 MNHEY, CDR2 SVGAGI. Unmatched junction bases numbered 7, after V lost 10 bases and J lost 6 bases. The CDR3 contains 13 residues. As DNA, the CDR3 is TGTGCCATTCGCCCGGGACAGGGGGATGGCTACACCTTC. It translates to CAIRPGQGDGYTF.

This clonotype showed up many times. The V and J genes are TRBV12-3 or TRBV12-4 and TRBJ1-5, with a weak D call TRBD1 (5 bases). The CDR3 length is 14 residues. Trimming cost V 3 bases and J 2 bases, with 8 bases left between them. For the CDR3, the DNA is TGTGCCAGCAGTTTGTCGACAGGCAATCAGCCCCAGCATTTT. It specifies CASSLSTGNQPQHF.

The V call is TRBV24-1, the J call TRBJ1-4, with 9 bases that match TRBD1. J lost 5 bases, V lost 4 bases, and 4 bases had no gene match. CDR3 size: 15 residues. CDR1 is KGHDR, CDR2 SFDVKD, per germline. CDR3 DNA: TGTGCCACCAGTGACTCGACAGGGGGGAATGAAAAACTGTTTTTT. Translating gives CATSDSTGGNEKLFF.

The sample holds a few counts of this clonotype. The rearrangement links TRBV3-1 to TRBJ2-1; no reliable D call. The V gene's germline CDR1 is LGHDT and CDR2 YNNKEL (reference sequence). The CDR3 runs to 15 residues. The V end was cut by 0 bases, the J end by 8 bases, with 14 bases between. The CDR3 sequence: CASSQDFRPWDEQFF. The CDR3 DNA sequence: TGTGCCAGCAGCCAAGATTTCAGGCCTTGGGATGAGCAGTTCTTC.

In this sample, this clonotype turned up many times. This chain connects TRBV9 to TRBJ2-7; perhaps TRBD1 as D (5 bases). The germline V gene has CDR1 SGDLS and CDR2 YYNGEE. CDR3 length equals 15 residues. V lost 4 bases and J 6 bases, leaving 20 bases between the germline ends. DNA of the CDR3: TGTGCCAGCAGCCCCGGACCCCCGGGTAGGGGCGAGCAGTACTTC. Amino acid sequence: CASSPGPPGRGEQYF.

This clonotype was counted many times. This chain links TRBV4-3 with TRBJ1-6; TRBD1 aligns across 7 bases. Losses at the gene ends were 5 bases for V and 5 bases for J; bases not matched to a gene: 6. The CDR3 has 15 amino acids. Germline V gives CDR1 LGHNA, CDR2 YSLEER. CDR3 coding DNA: TGCGCCAGCAGCTGGAAGGGGGCGGATAATTCACCCCTCCACTTT. It codes for CASSWKGADNSPLHF.

This rearrangement joins TRBV12-3 or TRBV12-4 to TRBJ1-3; D is undetermined. V dropped 6 bases and J dropped 2 bases, with 8 bases sitting between them. CDR3 length: 13 residues. In DNA, the CDR3 is TGTGCCAGCAGCTCCGTTGCTGGAAACACCATATATTTT. It yields the protein CASSSVAGNTIYF.

This clonotype was found many times. The V gene is TRBV6-5, the J gene TRBJ2-5, with 11 bases aligning to TRBD2. From germline, CDR1 is MNHEY and CDR2 SVGAGI. This CDR3 is 15 amino acids long. V gave up 5 bases and J gave up 7 bases; unmatched junction bases: 9. The CDR3, as DNA: TGTGCCAGCAGTCCACTAGCGGGGGTCGGTACGACCCAGTACTTC. Protein sequence: CASSPLAGVGTTQYF.

This clonotype has ten or more counts. The chain employs TRBV12-3 or TRBV12-4 and TRBJ1-4, with D unclear. The ends were cut back, 5 bases at V and 2 bases at J, with 15 bases in the middle. This CDR3 has 16 amino acids. CDR3 DNA sequence: TGTGCCAGCAGTGCTCTAGGTGGAGTGACTAATGAAAAACTGTTTTTT. Translation gives CASSALGGVTNEKLFF.

Concerning this clonotype: Since a much larger clone is just one base distant, this may be a read error. The CDR3 nucleotides read TGTGCCAGCAGCCTGGTCGGGGTGTTGTGGGCTTTCTTT. It codes for CASSLVGVLWAFF. The chain recombines TRBV5-6 with TRBJ1-1; D unresolved. The CDR3 is 13 residues long. Germline CDR1 is SGHDT and CDR2 is YYEEEE. V dropped 4 bases and J dropped 11 bases, with 18 bases sitting between them. The full variable domain, with the rest looked up from reference TRBV5-6 and TRBJ1-1, is DAGVTQSPTHLIKTRGQQVTLRCSPKSGHDTVSWYQQALGQGPQFIFQYYEEEERQRGNFPDRFSGHQFPNYSSELNVNALLLGDSALYLCASSLVGVLWAFFGQGTRLTVV.

This clonotype appeared a few times. The chain combines TRBV5-6 with TRBJ1-5, with D hard to call. Germline CDR1 reads SGHDT; CDR2 reads YYEEEE. This CDR3 is 15 amino acids long. V was shortened by 0 bases and J by 0 bases, with 7 bases between the two germline ends. The CDR3 nucleotides are TGTGCCAGCAGCTTGGTAGAGAATAGCAATCAGCCCCAGCATTTT. It yields the protein CASSLVENSNQPQHF.

This clonotype was detected ten times or more. The chain combines TRBV5-8 with TRBJ2-7; D gene ambiguous. V shed 0 bases and J shed 3 bases, with 1 base lying between them. Germline CDR1 is SGHTS and CDR2 is YDEGEE. The CDR3 spans 11 residues. CDR3 bases: TGTGCCAGCAGCTTGGTCTACGAGCAGTACTTC. Translation gives CASSLVYEQYF.

There are many counts of this clonotype. The chain is built from TRBV25-1 and TRBJ2-7; no firm D call. V lost 4 bases to trimming and J lost 5 bases, with 15 bases between them. Per germline, CDR1 MGHDK and CDR2 SYGVNS. The CDR3 runs to 14 residues. The CDR3: CASSAQIQLDEQYF. The CDR3 region has the DNA TGTGCCAGCAGTGCCCAGATCCAATTAGACGAGCAGTACTTC.

This clonotype was counted a few times. The J gene is TRBJ1-1, the V gene TRBV6-2 or TRBV6-3, with 11 bases lining up with TRBD1. Trimming removed 6 bases from V and 0 bases from J; junction bases left unmatched: 6. The CDR3 consists of 16 residues. The germline CDR1 and CDR2 sequences are MNHEY and SVGEGT. CDR3 sequence reads: CASRSGQGGMNTEAFF. Written as DNA, the CDR3 is TGTGCCAGCAGATCGGGACAGGGGGGAATGAACACTGAAGCTTTCTTT.

There are many counts of this clonotype. This chain uses TRBV12-5 with TRBJ2-3; D is uncertain. Germline V lookup: CDR1 LGHNT, CDR2 FRNRAP. This CDR3 has 15 amino acids. Trimming shortened V by 6 bases and J by 2 bases, and 15 bases separated the two germline ends. The CDR3: CASGHPITVTDTQYF. The CDR3 coding sequence is TGTGCTAGTGGGCACCCGATCACTGTCACAGATACGCAGTATTTT.